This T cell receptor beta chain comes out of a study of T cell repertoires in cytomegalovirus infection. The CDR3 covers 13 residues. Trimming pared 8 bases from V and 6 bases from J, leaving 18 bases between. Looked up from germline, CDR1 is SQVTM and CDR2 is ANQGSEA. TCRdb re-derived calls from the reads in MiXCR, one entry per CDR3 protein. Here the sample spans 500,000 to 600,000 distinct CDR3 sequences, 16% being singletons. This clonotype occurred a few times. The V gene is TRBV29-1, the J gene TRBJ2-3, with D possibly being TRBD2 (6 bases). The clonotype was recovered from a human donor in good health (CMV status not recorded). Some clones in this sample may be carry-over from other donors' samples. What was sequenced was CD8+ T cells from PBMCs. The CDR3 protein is CSSSLGGGDTQYF. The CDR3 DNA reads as TGCAGCTCTTCTCTGGGTGGAGGGGATACGCAGTATTTT.